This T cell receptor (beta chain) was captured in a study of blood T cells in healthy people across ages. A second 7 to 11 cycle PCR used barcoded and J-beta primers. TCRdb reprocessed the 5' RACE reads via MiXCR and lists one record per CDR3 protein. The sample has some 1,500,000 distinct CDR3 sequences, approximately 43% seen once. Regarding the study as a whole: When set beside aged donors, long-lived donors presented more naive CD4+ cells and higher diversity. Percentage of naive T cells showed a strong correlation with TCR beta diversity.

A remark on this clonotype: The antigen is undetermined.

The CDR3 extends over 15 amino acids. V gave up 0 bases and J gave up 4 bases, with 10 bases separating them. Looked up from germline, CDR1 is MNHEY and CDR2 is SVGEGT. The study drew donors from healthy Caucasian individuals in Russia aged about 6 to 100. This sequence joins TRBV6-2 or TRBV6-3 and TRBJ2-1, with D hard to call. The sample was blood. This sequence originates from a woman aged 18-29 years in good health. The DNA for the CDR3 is TGTGCCAGCAGTTACTCGCCCCCCTCTTACAATGAGCAGTTCTTC. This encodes CASSYSPPSYNEQFF.